The 18 T cell receptor beta chains reported below all come from one sample, sequenced in a study of blood T cells in healthy people across ages. Combining a sample-barcoded 5' primer with a J-beta primer mix, a second PCR ran for about 6 to 11 cycles. From the 5' RACE reads, TCRdb called clonotypes with MiXCR, one entry per CDR3 protein. Here the sample spans around 870,000 distinct CDR3 sequences, about 30% being singletons. The sample was blood. Receptors were obtained from a woman older than 75 in good health.

The chain couples TRBV7-2 to TRBJ2-7; D ambiguous. Germline CDR1 and CDR2: SGHTA and FQGNSA. This CDR3 is built from 14 residues. V gave up 4 bases and J gave up 2 bases, with 12 bases separating them. The CDR3, as DNA: TGTGCCAGCAGCTCCTTTATTGGGACCTACGAGCAGTACTTC. Amino acids: CASSSFIGTYEQYF.

The CDR3 spells CASSRPGLGHETQYF. In DNA, the CDR3 is TGCGCCAGCAGCCGCCCGGGACTAGGGCATGAGACCCAGTACTTC. The chain carries TRBV5-1 and TRBJ2-5, with 8 nucleotides matching TRBD2. Trimming removed 4 bases from V and 5 bases from J; junction bases left unmatched: 10. CDR3 size: 15 residues. Germline assignment: CDR1 SGHRS and CDR2 YFSETQ.

This clonotype occurred many times. The chain combines TRBV9 with TRBJ2-7; the match to TRBD2 covers 10 bases. This CDR3 comprises 16 residues. V shed 3 bases, J shed 7 bases, and the junction held 13 bases outside the gene matches. Germline CDR1 and CDR2: SGDLS and YYNGEE. The CDR3 DNA is TGTGCCAGCAGCGATGGAGCGGGGGGGGCCTACGGGGAGCAGTACTTC. Translating it yields CASSDGAGGAYGEQYF.

The chain is built from TRBV5-1 and TRBJ2-5; 12 positions match TRBD1. The J call is in doubt because the DNA end fits TRBJ2-7 better. Germline V gene sequence: CDR1 SGHRS, CDR2 YFSETQ. The length of the CDR3 is 18 residues. The CDR3 spells CASSIAGQGARGIDEQYF. CDR3 DNA sequence: TGCGCCAGCAGCATTGCGGGACAGGGGGCGCGAGGAATAGACGAGCAGTACTTC.

This clonotype was seen many times. The chain is built from TRBV7-9 and TRBJ2-3, with unresolved D. There are 13 residues in the CDR3. V was cut by 4 bases and J by 2 bases, with 7 bases left in between. Germline assignment: CDR1 SEHNR and CDR2 FQNEAQ (reference sequence). The CDR3 reads CASSWGDTDTQYF. The CDR3 coding sequence is TGTGCCAGCAGCTGGGGTGACACAGATACGCAGTATTTT.

This chain links TRBV20-1 with TRBJ2-3; 9 bases map to TRBD2. Unmatched junction bases numbered 11, after V lost 3 bases and J lost 1 base. This CDR3 spans 17 amino acids. Germline V lookup: CDR1 DFQATT, CDR2 SNEGSKA (reference sequence). CDR3 sequence (DNA): TGCAGTGCTAGGTCCCTAGCGGGGCGGTGGGGCACAGATACGCAGTATTTT. This encodes CSARSLAGRWGTDTQYF.

This clonotype was counted between two and nine times. Being one base from a much bigger clone, this may be a read error. This chain links TRBV10-1 with TRBJ2-5; 7 positions match TRBD1. The CDR3 totals 17 residues. Trimming removed 10 bases from V and 11 bases from J; junction bases left unmatched: 28. Germline V gene lookup returns CDR1 WNHNN and CDR2 SYGVQD (reference sequence). The CDR3 reads CANERVPGQVPYNEQYF. The DNA for the CDR3 is TGCGCCAACGAGAGGGTTCCCGGACAGGTGCCATACAATGAGCAGTACTTC.

This clonotype has a handful of counts. This chain joins TRBV6-2 or TRBV6-3 and TRBJ2-3, with 10 bases aligning to TRBD2. The CDR3 sequence is 16 residues long. In germline, CDR1 is MNHEY, CDR2 SVGEGT. V was pared by 0 bases and J by 2 bases, with 2 bases of the junction left unmatched. Here the CDR3 reads CASSYSLAGNTDTQYF. In DNA, the CDR3 is TGTGCCAGCAGTTACTCACTAGCGGGGAACACAGATACGCAGTATTTT.

J is TRBJ1-1 and V is TRBV20-1, with 10 positions matching TRBD1. The CDR3 totals 14 residues. J gave up 3 bases and V 3 bases, and 4 bases lay outside the gene matches. Germline loops: CDR1 DFQATT, CDR2 SNEGSKA (reference sequence). Here the CDR3 DNA reads TGCAGTGCTAGTGGCGGGACAGGGGACACTGAAGCTTTCTTT. This translates into CSASGGTGDTEAFF.

The V and J genes are TRBV10-2 and TRBJ1-5; D is uncertain. V was cut by 3 bases and J by 2 bases, with 14 bases left in between. Germline-derived CDR1 and CDR2 are WSHSY and SAAADI. The CDR3 covers 16 residues. CDR3 loop: CASSDLQKGGNQPQHF. CDR3 nucleotides: TGCGCCAGCAGTGATTTGCAAAAGGGTGGCAATCAGCCCCAGCATTTT.

The chain is built from TRBV18 and TRBJ2-7; no clear D gene. V was clipped by 0 bases and J by 0 bases, with 6 bases between them. The CDR3 is made up of 14 amino acids. Germline V gene lookup returns CDR1 KGHSH and CDR2 LQKENI. CDR3 in DNA: TGTGCCAGCTCACCACCGTACTCCTCCTACGAGCAGTACTTC. It specifies CASSPPYSSYEQYF.

The V gene is TRBV18, the J gene TRBJ1-3, with D uncertain. Trimming cost V 3 bases and J 0 bases, with 9 bases left between them. The CDR3 has 15 residues. Germline CDR1 is KGHSH and CDR2 is LQKENI. The CDR3 sequence: CASSPTASSGNTIYF. The CDR3 DNA reads TGTGCCAGCTCACCCACAGCGAGCTCTGGAAACACCATATATTTT. Based on the CDR3 plus reference TRBV18 and TRBJ1-3, the full variable domain is NAGVMQNPRHLVRRRGQEARLRCSPMKGHSHVYWYRQLPEEGLKFMVYLQKENIIDESGMPKERFSAEFPKEGPSILRIQQVVRGDSAAYFCASSPTASSGNTIYFGEGSWLTVV.

This clonotype has a handful of counts. The chain couples TRBV15 to TRBJ2-6, with D possibly being TRBD1 (5 bases). The CDR3 runs to 15 residues. The V and J ends lost 3 bases and 2 bases respectively, with 8 bases between them. The germline V gene has CDR1 LNHNV and CDR2 YYDKDF (reference sequence). Here the CDR3 DNA reads TGTGCCACCAGCAGCGACAGTACTGGGGCCAACGTCCTGACTTTC. Amino acids: CATSSDSTGANVLTF. Full variable domain (remainder filled in from reference TRBV15 and TRBJ2-6): DAMVIQNPRYQVTQFGKPVTLSCSQTLNHNVMYWYQQKSSQAPKLLFHYYDKDFNNEADTPDNFQSRRPNTSFCFLDIRSPGLGDTAMYLCATSSDSTGANVLTFGAGSRLTVL.

This clonotype came up once. Being one base from a much bigger clone, this may be a read error. This chain links TRBV27 with TRBJ2-7, with TRBD1 identical over 7 bases. This CDR3 spans 15 amino acids. The germline gives CDR1 MNHEY, CDR2 SMNVEV (reference sequence). In DNA form, the CDR3 reads TGTGCCAGCCAGCCCCGGACAGGCCTCTCCTCCGAGCAGTACTTC. It specifies CASQPRTGLSSEQYF.

This clonotype was observed many times. V usage is TRBV3-1 and J usage is TRBJ2-3; tentatively, D is TRBD2 (6 bases). Germline loops: CDR1 LGHDT, CDR2 YNNKEL (reference sequence). CDR3 length: 14 amino acids. Between the trimmed V and J ends, which lost 6 bases and 0 bases, there was a span of 10 bases. CDR3: CASSRTISTDTQYF. CDR3 nucleotides: TGTGCCAGCAGTCGGACTATTAGCACAGATACGCAGTATTTT.

This clonotype was seen repeatedly, ten times or more. The J gene is TRBJ2-1, the V gene TRBV12-3 or TRBV12-4; D may be TRBD2 (6 bases). Trimming left V 4 bases short and J 6 bases short, with 10 bases between. The CDR3 length is 13 residues. The CDR3 DNA follows: TGTGCCAGCAGTTCGGGGGTGGGCAATGAGCAGTTCTTC. Residues: CASSSGVGNEQFF.

This clonotype was detected ten times or more. The CDR3 nucleotides read TGTGCCAGCAGACGATCGGGGGGCACAGATACGCAGTATTTT. Translated, it gives CASRRSGGTDTQYF. This chain uses TRBV12-3 or TRBV12-4 with TRBJ2-3; tentative D call: TRBD2 (6 bases). This CDR3 has 14 amino acids. V lost 6 bases to trimming and J lost 1 base, with 11 bases between them.

This clonotype has at least ten counts. This chain joins TRBV7-2 and TRBJ2-5, with a weak D call TRBD2 (5 bases). Trimming took off 3 bases at V and 4 bases at J, with 12 bases between the two ends. The germline V gene has CDR1 SGHTA and CDR2 FQGNSA. This CDR3 is built from 14 residues. CDR3 protein: CASSFFPGGETQYF. In nucleotides, the CDR3 is TGTGCCAGCAGCTTCTTTCCAGGAGGAGAGACCCAGTACTTC.